The present TCR beta chain was sequenced within a study of T-cell memory formation after mild COVID-19 (dated by TCRdb to about 2021). About the investigation overall: Most TCR sequence clusters were specific to one of the two donors. In a couple of donors, T-cell clones that expanded and contracted after mild COVID-19 were tracked by sequencing TCRalpha and TCRbeta repertoires over time. The cohort was made up of two young adult volunteers, one female and one male, who were previously healthy. What the work shows at the level of the full study, not this receptor alone: Contracting CD4+ clones appeared mostly in the CM and EM memory subsets, whereas CD8+ clones were enriched in EMRA. Only two mild cases were covered by the study, and larger cohorts that include severe cases with pre-infection samples were considered necessary. SARS-CoV-2 specificity of the second-wave clones peaking on day 37 was not confirmed. The detection of some responding clones in pre-infection memory suggests that pre-existing cross-reactive memory T cells joined the SARS-CoV-2 response. From day 15 to 85, contracting clones showed balanced CD4/CD8 phenotypes, whereas a second wave of clones that expanded from day 15 to 37 leaned towards CD4+.

Ficoll-Paque density gradient centrifugation was used to isolate PBMCs. This sample was sequenced with an Illumina NovaSeq 6000. Using 5'RACE with constant-segment primers, TCRalpha and TCRbeta cDNA libraries were constructed, with sample barcodes and unique molecular identifiers added in the process. Trizol reagent was used to extract RNA from every sample. Libraries were amplified in two PCR steps, with a second sample barcode and Illumina TruSeq adapters added in the second step. Sequencing of the libraries was done on an Illumina NovaSeq, producing 2 x 150 bp paired-end reads. In the paper's pipeline: With migec v1.2.7, reads were demultiplexed and then collapsed into UMI-guided consensus sequences. Using mixcr v2.1.11, UMI consensuses were aligned to TRA and TRB V and J templates and then assembled into clonotypes. Clonotypes were classified as expanded or contracted when called significant by both edgeR and NoisET, with noise models trained on biological replicates. For edgeR calls, the thresholds were a false discovery rate-adjusted p below 0.01 and a log2 fold-change of 1. As an exploratory analysis of dynamics, max-normalized trajectories of the 1000 most abundant clonotypes were examined with PCA combined with hierarchical clustering. Each responding clone was given a CD4 or CD8 phenotype based on the CD4+ and CD8+ repertoires, which had been sequenced separately. TCRdb trimmed public reads at Q25 via fastp, called clones via MiXCR and kept in-frame beta chains. When rows share a CDR3 protein, they turn into one entry using the most common DNA and genes. The V and J calls shown here were made by TCRdb, not taken from the authors' results. The table for this sample lists fewer than 700,000 distinct CDR3 sequences; roughly 18% of them were counted only once. The ten largest clones represent about 12% of the sample.

This clonotype was detected ten times or more. Its specific antigen is unknown. At one end, the junction sequence differs from germline, possibly due to a read error. From the cysteine through the phenylalanine, the CDR3 covers 11 amino acids. Solely the CDR3 DNA is kept, with 33 bases framed from the first base. For CDR1 and CDR2, the germline V gene lists SGHRS and YFSETQ. The V gene is TRBV5-1 and the J gene is TRBJ2-5, with no confident D gene call. This TCR was sampled from an adult woman who had mild COVID-19 (a few samples of this study predate the infection). The sample titles of this study are shuffled in the database, so cell type and time point are left out; the donor was told from shared clones. The specimen sequenced was PBMCs or a T cell subset sorted from them (not recorded which). The CDR3 reads as follows: CASSIQETQYF. The sequenced DNA: TGTGCCAGCAGTATCCAAGAGACCCAGTACTTC.